This T cell receptor beta chain was found in a study of cytomegalovirus exposure and HLA in healthy donors. In the study overall: An earlier analysis identified more than 90 million unique TCR beta sequences in some 180 million T cells.

With 60 Vbeta and 13 Jbeta primers, the PCR was carried out. Assay used: immunoSEQ multiplex PCR; TCRdb lists only in-frame clones, some missing. The table includes about 160,000 clones, roughly 80% detected once. Germline CDR1 is LNHDA and CDR2 is SQIVND (reference sequence). Trimming stripped 7 bases from V and 1 base from J, with 16 bases between. The CDR3 has 15 residues. Concerning this clone itself: What it binds is unknown.

Study conclusions and caveats: Some V segments, including TRBV6-2 and TRBV6-3, were excluded as indistinguishable. There were fewer than 200 TCR beta chains listed as cytomegalovirus-associated. Reportedly, a later analysis found an Asian-associated ancestry cluster had fewer N-insertions than the approximately 670-donor mean.

The clonotype originates from a man aged 30 to 45 in good health and CMV-seronegative. Sequenced input: PBMCs. The J gene is TRBJ2-5, the V gene TRBV19; possibly TRBD2 for D (6 bases). CDR3 DNA: TGTGCCAGTACTAGTAGCGGAGCCATCCAAGAGACCCAGTACTTC. The encoded protein is CASTSSGAIQETQYF.